One sample yielded the 10 T cell receptor beta chains listed below, sequenced in a study of blood T cell repertoires in COVID-19 (dated by TCRdb to 2020 to 2022). The library was built by means of the immunoSEQ multiplex PCR assay. Sourced from immuneACCESS, this table was stored by TCRdb with only in-frame sequences that have V and J called. A share of the clones is absent; for the studies checked, an unresolved V gene accounts for under half, and the remainder has no known explanation. A total of around 300,000 clones appear in this sample, approximately 89% of them only once. The ten largest make up under 3% of the sample. Sequencing was performed on PBMCs or T cells enriched from blood (not recorded which). Receptors originate from a woman in her late teens or twenties who had recovered from COVID-19.

The genes are TRBV6-5 and TRBJ1-1, with 7 bases matching TRBD1. V dropped 2 bases and J dropped 3; count of bases not matched to a gene: 3. CDR1 and CDR2 (germline): MNHEY, SVGAGI. CDR3 length: 14 residues. CDR3 protein: CASSYKGAYTEAFF. CDR3 in DNA: TGTGCCAGCAGTTACAAGGGGGCGTACACTGAAGCTTTCTTT.

V gene TRBV10-3 combines with J gene TRBJ1-6, with 9 bases identical to TRBD1. This CDR3 is built from 16 residues. Unmatched junction bases numbered 9, after V lost 6 bases and J lost 6 bases. Germline V gene lookup returns CDR1 ENHRY and CDR2 SYGVKD. The CDR3 protein is CAISPRDREANSPLHF. In DNA form, the CDR3 reads TGTGCCATCAGCCCCCGGGACAGGGAGGCTAATTCACCCCTCCACTTT.

This chain links TRBV10-3 with TRBJ2-1; 10 bases align to TRBD1. V trimming: 6 bases; J trimming: 8 bases; junction bases outside the gene matches: 7. The CDR3 has 14 residues. CDR1 and CDR2 from the germline V gene are ENHRY and SYGVKD. The CDR3 sequence: CAISGTGVSDEQFF. The CDR3, as DNA: TGTGCCATCAGCGGGACAGGGGTTAGCGATGAGCAGTTCTTC.

The gene calls are TRBV4-3 and TRBJ2-7; 11 nucleotides match TRBD2. V gave up 5 bases and J gave up 5 bases; unmatched junction bases: 8. CDR1 is LGHNA, CDR2 YSLEER, per germline. This CDR3 comprises 15 residues. The CDR3 DNA sequence: TGCGCCAGCAGCAATAGCGGGGGGGCGAATGACGAGCAGTACTTC. This sequence encodes CASSNSGGANDEQYF.

This clone was seen just once. J is TRBJ2-1 and V is TRBV11-3, with 9 bases lining up with TRBD2. This CDR3 comprises 15 residues. From germline, CDR1 is SGHNT and CDR2 YENEEA. Trimming took 6 bases from V and 8 from J; bases not matched to a gene: 11. This CDR3 reads CASRLGTSQSDEQFF. The CDR3 DNA is TGTGCCAGCAGACTCGGGACTAGCCAATCGGATGAGCAGTTCTTC.

The V call is TRBV24-1, the J call TRBJ2-7; weak D call: TRBD2 (7 bases). Trimming shortened V by 4 bases and J by 5 bases, and 11 bases separated the two germline ends. CDR1 is KGHDR and CDR2 is SFDVKD in the germline V gene. This CDR3 is 13 amino acids long. CDR3 in DNA: TGTGCCACCAGTGACACAGGGAGGGACGAGCAGTACTTC. Protein sequence: CATSDTGRDEQYF.

The chain links TRBV7-9 to TRBJ2-5; TRBD2 matches 8 bases. V shed 5 bases, J shed 6 bases, and the junction held 14 bases outside the gene matches. The germline V gene has CDR1 SEHNR and CDR2 FQNEAQ (reference sequence). The CDR3 length is 16 residues. The DNA for the CDR3 is TGTGCCAGCAGCGGGGAGGTGGGACTAGTCAGGAAGACCCAGTACTTC. The encoded protein is CASSGEVGLVRKTQYF.

This clone was detected only a few times. This sequence joins TRBV2 and TRBJ1-6; TRBD1 aligns across 9 bases. Germline CDR1 reads SNHLY; CDR2 reads FYNNEI. The length of the CDR3 is 14 residues. The ends lost 6 bases at V and 14 bases at J; junction bases unmatched: 11. CDR3 sequence (DNA): TGTGCCAGCAGCGTCGACAGGGGGGTCTCGGCCCTCCACTTT. Translated, it gives CASSVDRGVSALHF.

The chain combines TRBV28 with TRBJ1-2; D is ambiguous. This CDR3 is 11 amino acids long. Germline V gene data show CDR1 as MDHEN and CDR2 as SYDVKM. Trimming stripped 8 bases from V and 8 bases from J, with 12 bases between. CDR3 residues: CASESRRGYTF. The CDR3 region has the DNA TGTGCCAGCGAGTCTAGGAGGGGCTACACCTTC.

The J gene is TRBJ2-7, the V gene TRBV30; 7 nucleotides line up with TRBD1. This CDR3 is built from 13 residues. Looked up from germline, CDR1 is GTSNPN and CDR2 is SVGIG (reference sequence). With V trimmed by 7 bases and J by 3 bases, 9 bases remained unmatched. Here the CDR3 DNA reads TGTGCCTTTGACAGGGCCTCCTTCTACGAGCAGTACTTC. Protein sequence: CAFDRASFYEQYF.